These 15 T cell receptor beta chains share one sample of origin, sequenced in a study of T cells in Graves' hyperthyroidism and ophthalmopathy (dated by TCRdb to between 2019 and 2020). The method was multiplex PCR. Sequencing instrument: Illumina HiSeq 2000. Amplification of TCR beta CDR3 regions was carried out from RNA transcripts. For the first round of RT-PCR on the TCR CDR3, the HTBI primer set was used together with the Qiagen OneStep RT-PCR kit. TCRdb reprocessing: public reads trimmed at Q25 with fastp, clones called with MiXCR, in-frame beta chains kept. CDR3 protein sequences are deduplicated, and each keeps its most common genes and DNA. Recorded for this sample are about 410,000 distinct CDR3 sequences; roughly 14% of them occurred a single time. The ten biggest clones cover roughly 13% of the sample. Sequencing was performed on blood. The receptors stem from a man aged 18 to 29 with Graves' ophthalmopathy.

The J gene is TRBJ1-2, the V gene TRBV6-1, with D maybe TRBD1 (5 bases). The CDR3 extends over 12 amino acids. Germline assignment: CDR1 MNHNS and CDR2 SASEGT. Trimming stripped 8 bases from V and 1 base from J, with 8 bases between. CDR3 residues: CASEDSNYGYTF. The CDR3 DNA follows: TGTGCCAGCGAAGACAGTAACTATGGCTACACCTTC.

There are many counts of this clonotype. CDR3 DNA sequence: TGCGCCAGCAGCTTGTCGGGCCACTCCTACAATGAGCAGTTCTTC. This sequence encodes CASSLSGHSYNEQFF. V usage is TRBV5-1 and J usage is TRBJ2-1; D unresolved. The V gene lost 1 base and the J gene lost 0 bases, with 8 bases spanning the gap. The CDR3 is made up of 15 amino acids. Germline lookup yields CDR1 SGHRS and CDR2 YFSETQ.

This clonotype was detected a few times. The chain is built from TRBV6-1 and TRBJ1-4, with a weak D call TRBD1 (5 bases). CDR3 size: 14 residues. Trimming removed 4 bases at V and 4 bases at J, with 10 bases between. CDR1 is MNHNS, CDR2 SASEGT, per germline. The CDR3 here is CASSVSGLNEKLFF. CDR3 nucleotide sequence: TGTGCCAGCAGTGTATCAGGGCTTAATGAAAAACTGTTTTTT.

The chain is built from TRBV19 and TRBJ2-1, with 10 nucleotides matching TRBD1. Germline V gene sequence: CDR1 LNHDA, CDR2 SQIVND (reference sequence). There are 14 residues in the CDR3. V was clipped by 5 bases and J by 6 bases; unmatched bases: 4. The CDR3 nucleotides read TGTGCCAGTAGTCCGGGACAGGGGAGCAATGAGCAGTTCTTC. This encodes CASSPGQGSNEQFF.

For this clonotype: Sequence at one end of the junction differs from germline and may be a read error. CDR3 in DNA: TGTGCCAGCAGATTGGCTAGCGGGGTCACAGATACGCAGTATTTT. Amino acid sequence: CASRLASGVTDTQYF. The V call is TRBV5-4, the J call TRBJ2-3; 9 positions agree with TRBD2. The CDR3 extends over 15 amino acids. CDR1 is SGHNT and CDR2 is YYREEE in the germline V gene (reference sequence).

There are many counts of this clonotype. A much larger clonotype is one base distant, so this may be a read error. This chain connects TRBV7-9 to TRBJ2-3, with no clear D. V was trimmed by 6 bases and J by 2 bases, leaving 6 bases between them. CDR1 is SEHNR, CDR2 FQNEAQ, per germline (reference sequence). This CDR3 is built from 12 residues. The CDR3 coding sequence is TGTGCCAGCAGTTTAATCACAGATACGCAGTATTTT. Encoded protein: CASSLITDTQYF.

This clonotype was found many times. The V call is TRBV18, the J call TRBJ2-1, with 8 positions matching TRBD1. Trimming took 4 bases from V and 13 from J; bases not matched to a gene: 3. There are 11 residues in the CDR3. Germline V lookup: CDR1 KGHSH, CDR2 LQKENI. The CDR3 DNA is TGTGCCAGCTCACGAGGACAGGGCCAGTTCTTC. Translating it yields CASSRGQGQFF.

At least ten counts were recorded for this clonotype. The rearrangement uses TRBV7-8 and TRBJ2-7; 12 bases line up with TRBD1. CDR1 and CDR2 (germline): SGHVS, FQNEAQ. The CDR3 runs 15 residues. Unmatched junction bases numbered 6, after V lost 5 bases and J lost 4 bases. CDR3: CASSIGTGGAYEQYF. DNA of the CDR3: TGTGCCAGCAGCATCGGGACAGGGGGCGCATACGAGCAGTACTTC.

This clonotype was found many times. The CDR3 bases are TGTGCCAGCTCACCGGGGCGGGGGCAAGATGGCTACACCTTC. Its translation is CASSPGRGQDGYTF. The rearrangement uses TRBV18 and TRBJ1-2; D is possibly TRBD1 (6 bases). Germline V gives CDR1 KGHSH, CDR2 LQKENI. The CDR3 contains 14 residues. Trimming took 3 bases from V and 6 from J, leaving 14 bases between them.

The chain recombines TRBV11-2 with TRBJ2-7; TRBD1 matches at 8 bases. CDR1 is SGHAT and CDR2 is FQNNGV in the germline V gene. V gave up 5 bases and J gave up 2 bases; unmatched junction bases: 11. The CDR3 consists of 16 residues. CDR3 DNA sequence: TGTGCCAGCAGCCGTAAGGGGGACAGGCGGGCCTACGAGCAGTACTTC. It codes for CASSRKGDRRAYEQYF.

This clonotype was recorded many times. V gene TRBV5-5 combines with J gene TRBJ2-7; 7 bases are shared with TRBD1. This CDR3 contains 14 residues. The germline V gene encodes CDR1 SGHKS and CDR2 YYEKEE (reference sequence). The trim removed 3 bases at V and 0 bases at J, leaving 3 bases unmatched. CDR3 coding DNA: TGTGCCAGCAGCTCTGGGGACAGCTCCTACGAGCAGTACTTC. Translating it yields CASSSGDSSYEQYF.

The genes are TRBV5-1 and TRBJ2-7, with a tentative D call TRBD1 (7 bases). CDR3 length: 16 amino acids. CDR1 is SGHRS, CDR2 YFSETQ, per germline. V shed 0 bases and J shed 0 bases, with 13 bases lying between them. CDR3 sequence: CASSLAAGGSSYEQYF. DNA of the CDR3: TGCGCCAGCAGCTTGGCCGCAGGGGGGAGCTCCTACGAGCAGTACTTC. The full variable domain, rest sourced from reference TRBV5-1 and TRBJ2-7, is KAGVTQTPRYLIKTRGQQVTLSCSPISGHRSVSWYQQTPGQGLQFLFEYFSETQRNKGNFPGRFSGRQFSNSRSEMNVSTLELGDSALYLCASSLAAGGSSYEQYFGPGTRLTVT.

V usage is TRBV5-1 and J usage is TRBJ2-7, with 10 bases lining up with TRBD2. V dropped 3 bases and J dropped 4; count of bases not matched to a gene: 4. CDR3 length equals 14 residues. Germline values: CDR1 SGHRS, CDR2 YFSETQ. This CDR3 is CASSWGSGGYEQYF. CDR3 coding DNA: TGCGCCAGCAGCTGGGGTAGCGGGGGGTACGAGCAGTACTTC.

This clonotype was observed many times. The V gene is TRBV20-1, the J gene TRBJ1-5; TRBD1 is a possible D gene (6 bases). Germline V CDR1 and CDR2: DFQATT, SNEGSKA (reference sequence). Between the trimmed V and J ends, which lost 3 bases and 7 bases, there was a span of 16 bases. The CDR3 consists of 14 residues. CDR3 bases: TGCAGTGCTAGTCCTAACAGGGTTGGGCAGCCCCAGCATTTT. Protein product: CSASPNRVGQPQHF.

This clonotype was detected a few times. V gene TRBV5-1 combines with J gene TRBJ2-5, with TRBD2 identical over 9 bases. CDR3 size: 16 residues. Germline values: CDR1 SGHRS, CDR2 YFSETQ. The ends lost 0 bases at V and 5 bases at J; junction bases unmatched: 8. The CDR3 here is CASSLGAGGRRETQYF. CDR3 bases: TGCGCCAGCAGCTTGGGAGCGGGGGGAAGGCGGGAGACCCAGTACTTC.